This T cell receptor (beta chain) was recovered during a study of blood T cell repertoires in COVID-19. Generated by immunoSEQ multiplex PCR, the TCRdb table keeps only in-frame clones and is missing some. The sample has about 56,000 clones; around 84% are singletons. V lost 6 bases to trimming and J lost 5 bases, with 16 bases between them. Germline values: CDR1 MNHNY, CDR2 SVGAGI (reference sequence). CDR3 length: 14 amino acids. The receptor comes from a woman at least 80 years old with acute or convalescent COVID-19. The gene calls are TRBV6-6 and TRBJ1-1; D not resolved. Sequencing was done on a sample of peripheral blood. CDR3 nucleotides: TGTGCCAGCAGCAACTCAGCGGGAGGGACTGAAGCTTTCTTT. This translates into CASSNSAGGTEAFF.